This T cell receptor beta chain was retrieved from a study of radiation and T cells in renal cell carcinoma. At the level of the study: Nephrectomy followed 15 Gy stereotactic body radiation by 4 weeks.

The time point here: baseline pretreatment blood. Stated treatment: 15 Gy SBRT to primary tumor, nephrectomy 4 weeks later. Here immunoSEQ multiplex PCR was the method, and the copy in TCRdb shows in-frame clones only, minus some. The sample lists 90,000 to 95,000 clones, about four fifths seen once, with less than 7% in the top ten. Overall study findings and caveats: Top tumor clonotypes rose in blood 2 weeks post-radiation, then contracted.

The CDR3 runs to 16 residues. From germline, CDR1 is LNHNV and CDR2 YYDKDF (reference sequence). Trimming cost V 0 bases and J 5 bases, with 15 bases left between them. Comments on this clone: The antigen is undetermined.

The chain combines TRBV15 with TRBJ2-3, with D perhaps TRBD1 (6 bases). The clonotype comes from a man in his 60s with renal cell carcinoma. The source material was blood, sampled from a patient whose treatment included radiotherapy and nephrectomy. CDR3 DNA sequence: TGTGCCACCAGCAGAGAGCGCAGGGGAATCGAAGATACGCAGTATTTT. This codes for CATSRERRGIEDTQYF.